This note documents a single TCR beta chain sequence. The antigen remains unidentified. These data originate in a study of blood T cells in healthy people across ages. CDR1 and CDR2 from the germline V gene are MNHNY and SVGAGI (reference sequence). This CDR3 region has 14 residues. J lost 0 bases, V lost 11 bases, and 9 bases had no gene match. A sample-barcoded 5' primer and a J-beta primer mix were used in a second PCR of about 7 to 12 cycles. A single record per CDR3 protein comes from TCRdb applying MiXCR to the 5' RACE reads. In the table there are 650,000 to 1,000,000 distinct CDR3 sequences, around 34% of which are singletons. Healthy Caucasians from Russia aged roughly 6 to 100 served as donors. The study, taken as a whole, reports: Diversity estimates from one million T cells were considered underestimates. Measured against age, TCR beta diversity per million T cells decreased in a roughly linear manner. Long-lived donors had more naive CD4+ cells and higher diversity than aged donors.

Sequencing was done on a sample of blood. This rearrangement joins TRBV6-6 to TRBJ2-7, with TRBD2 matching 8 bases. This clonotype was obtained from a man between 18 and 29 years old in good health. In nucleotides, the CDR3 is TGTGCCGCCCCTTTGACTAGCGACTCCTACGAGCAGTACTTC. Protein: CAAPLTSDSYEQYF.